The rows below give T cell receptor beta chains drawn from one sample of a study of prognosis after radiotherapy for stage I lung cancer. In TCRdb, the multiplex PCR reads were re-called with MiXCR into one record per CDR3 protein. The table lists about 34,000 distinct CDR3 sequences, under 40% of them singletons. The sequencing here drew on PBMCs, taken before or after stereotactic body radiation therapy (not recorded which). The receptor set was obtained from a donor aged 50 or older with non-small cell lung cancer. Both conserved end residues are part of each CDR3. A D gene is named only where the DNA matches it firmly. Where a row states a size, it is once, few, many or the class of an expanded clone; other rows omit it.

CDR3 DNA	CDR3 protein	D gene	V gene	J gene	clone size
TGTGCCTGGAGCGCTAGCCACGGCAATCAGCCCCAGCATTTT	CAWSASHGNQPQHF	-	TRBV30	TRBJ1-5	many
TGTGCCAGCAGAAGGGCTAGCGTCTACAATGAGCAGTTCTTC	CASRRASVYNEQFF	-	TRBV5-5	TRBJ2-1	many
TGCGCCAGCAGCCCGAGTAGCGGAGCGAACACCGGGGAGCTGTTTTTT	CASSPSSGANTGELFF	-	TRBV5-1	TRBJ2-2	many
TGTGCCAGTAGTACCCGACTGTCAAATACGCAGTATTTT	CASSTRLSNTQYF	-	TRBV19	TRBJ2-3	many
TGTGCCAGCACGGCATCCGAGGACAGGGCCGGCTACGAGCAGTACTTC	CASTASEDRAGYEQYF	TRBD1	TRBV6-1	TRBJ2-7	medium-sized
TGTGCCAGCCCGAAACCCCAGGGGGGACACCACACATATACGCAGTATTTT	CASPKPQGGHHTYTQYF	-	TRBV6-1	TRBJ2-3	-
TGTGCCACGAACGGGCTACCCTACAATGAGCAGTTCTTC	CATNGLPYNEQFF	-	TRBV10-3	TRBJ2-1	many
TGTGCCAGCAGCCAGGGGGCTTTACAGCCCCAGCATTTT	CASSQGALQPQHF	TRBD1	TRBV2	TRBJ1-5	many
TGTGCCACCGAGACTCGCCGGGACAGAGGATTTGAGCAGTTCTTC	CATETRRDRGFEQFF	TRBD1	TRBV19	TRBJ2-1	many
TGTGCCAGCAGTGCGACAGTTGGGGGGGCCAACGTCCTGACTTTC	CASSATVGGANVLTF	-	TRBV27	TRBJ2-6	-
TGTGCCACCAGGAGGACAGAAGTCACAGATACGCAGTATTTT	CATRRTEVTDTQYF	-	TRBV24-1	TRBJ2-3	once
TGTGCCAGCACTCCGACAGGACGGAATGAGCAGTTCTTC	CASTPTGRNEQFF	-	TRBV28	TRBJ2-1	-
TGCAGTGCTAGAGAAGGGACAGGGGGCGCGGGTAGCAATCAGCCCCAGCATTTT	CSAREGTGGAGSNQPQHF	TRBD1	TRBV20-1	TRBJ1-5	many
TGTGCCAGCAATAGCGGCACAGATACGCAGTATTTT	CASNSGTDTQYF	-	TRBV3-1	TRBJ2-3	many
TGTGCCAGCAGCGTATACCTTGACAGATCCCTGCCCTACAATGAGCAGTTCTTC	CASSVYLDRSLPYNEQFF	-	TRBV9	TRBJ2-1	many
TGTGCCAGCACCCCTCTCAGCGGGAAGTACAATGAGCAGTTCTTC	CASTPLSGKYNEQFF	TRBD2	TRBV28	TRBJ2-1	many